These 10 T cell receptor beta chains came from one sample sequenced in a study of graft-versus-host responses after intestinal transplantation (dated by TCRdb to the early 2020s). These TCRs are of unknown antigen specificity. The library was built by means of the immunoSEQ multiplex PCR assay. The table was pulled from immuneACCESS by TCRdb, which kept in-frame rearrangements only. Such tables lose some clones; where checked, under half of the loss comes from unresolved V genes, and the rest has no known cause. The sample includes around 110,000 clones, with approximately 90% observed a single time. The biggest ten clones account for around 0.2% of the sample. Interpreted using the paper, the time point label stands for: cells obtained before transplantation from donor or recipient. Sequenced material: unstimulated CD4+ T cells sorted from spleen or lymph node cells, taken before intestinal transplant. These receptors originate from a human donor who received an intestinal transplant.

The DNA for the CDR3 is TGTGCCAGCAGCTTATTGGAGACTCGGACAGGGAGTATTAACGCTGAAGCTTTCTTT. This gives the protein CASSLLETRTGSINAEAFF. V is TRBV7-9 and J is TRBJ1-1, with 8 bases that match TRBD1. CDR3 length equals 19 residues. Trimming took 2 bases from V and 6 from J; bases not matched to a gene: 20. Germline V gene lookup returns CDR1 SEHNR and CDR2 FQNEAQ (reference sequence).

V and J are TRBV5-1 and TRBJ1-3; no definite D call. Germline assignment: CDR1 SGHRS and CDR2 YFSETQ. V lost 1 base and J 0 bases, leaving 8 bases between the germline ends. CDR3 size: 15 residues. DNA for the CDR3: TGCGCCAGCAGCTTGACAGCCGACTCTGGAAACACCATATATTTT. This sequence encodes CASSLTADSGNTIYF.

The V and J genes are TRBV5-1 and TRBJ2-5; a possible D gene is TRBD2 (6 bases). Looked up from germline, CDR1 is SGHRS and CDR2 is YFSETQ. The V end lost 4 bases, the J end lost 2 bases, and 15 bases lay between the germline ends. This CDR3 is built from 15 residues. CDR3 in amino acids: CASSAAGRAQETQYF. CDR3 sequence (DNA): TGCGCCAGCAGCGCGGCGGGACGGGCTCAAGAGACCCAGTACTTC. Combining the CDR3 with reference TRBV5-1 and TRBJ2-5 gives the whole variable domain KAGVTQTPRYLIKTRGQQVTLSCSPISGHRSVSWYQQTPGQGLQFLFEYFSETQRNKGNFPGRFSGRQFSNSRSEMNVSTLELGDSALYLCASSAAGRAQETQYFGPGTRLLVL.

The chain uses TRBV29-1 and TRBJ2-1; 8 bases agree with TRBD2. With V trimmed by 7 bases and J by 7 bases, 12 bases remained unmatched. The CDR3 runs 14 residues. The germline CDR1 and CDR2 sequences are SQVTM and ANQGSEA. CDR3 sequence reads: CSAANRVAGNEQFF. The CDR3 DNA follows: TGCAGCGCCGCAAATCGGGTAGCGGGGAATGAGCAGTTCTTC.

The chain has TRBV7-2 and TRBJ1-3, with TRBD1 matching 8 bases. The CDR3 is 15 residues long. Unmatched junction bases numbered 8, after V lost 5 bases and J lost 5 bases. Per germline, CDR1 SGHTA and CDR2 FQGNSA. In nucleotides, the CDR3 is TGTGCCAGCAGCCGGGACAGGAAAGGGCGAAACACCATATATTTT. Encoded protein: CASSRDRKGRNTIYF.

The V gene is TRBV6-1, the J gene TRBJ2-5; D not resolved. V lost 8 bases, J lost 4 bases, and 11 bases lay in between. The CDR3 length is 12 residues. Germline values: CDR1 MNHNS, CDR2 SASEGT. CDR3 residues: CASGKRSETQYF. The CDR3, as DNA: TGTGCCAGCGGCAAGAGGTCAGAGACCCAGTACTTC.

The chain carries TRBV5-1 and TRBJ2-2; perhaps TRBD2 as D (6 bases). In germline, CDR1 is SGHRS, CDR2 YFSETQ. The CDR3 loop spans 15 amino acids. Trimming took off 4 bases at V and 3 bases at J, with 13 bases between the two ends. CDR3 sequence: CASSPRDLYTGELFF. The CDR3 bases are TGCGCCAGCAGCCCCCGGGACTTGTACACCGGGGAGCTGTTTTTT.

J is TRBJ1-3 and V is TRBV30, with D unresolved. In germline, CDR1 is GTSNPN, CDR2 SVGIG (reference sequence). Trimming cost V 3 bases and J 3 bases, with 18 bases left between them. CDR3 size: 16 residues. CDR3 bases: TGTGCCTGGAGACCCATCGGGAGGTATAATGGAAACACCATATATTTT. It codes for CAWRPIGRYNGNTIYF. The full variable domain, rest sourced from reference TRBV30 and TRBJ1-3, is SQTIHQWPATLVQPVGSPLSLECTVEGTSNPNLYWYRQAAGRGLQLLFYSVGIGQISSEVPQNLSASRPQDRQFILSSKKLLLSDSGFYLCAWRPIGRYNGNTIYFGEGSWLTVV.

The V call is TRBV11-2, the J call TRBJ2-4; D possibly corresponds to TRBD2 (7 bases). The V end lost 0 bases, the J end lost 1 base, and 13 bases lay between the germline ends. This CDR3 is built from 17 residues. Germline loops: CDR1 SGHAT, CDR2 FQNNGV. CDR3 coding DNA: TGTGCCAGCAGCTTAGAGGGGGAGGGGGGCGCCAAAAACATTCAGTACTTC. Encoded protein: CASSLEGEGGAKNIQYF.

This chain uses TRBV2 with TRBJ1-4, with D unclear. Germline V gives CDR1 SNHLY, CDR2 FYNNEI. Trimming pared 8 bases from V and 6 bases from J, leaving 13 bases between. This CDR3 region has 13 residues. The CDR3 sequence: CASGAWAYEKLFF. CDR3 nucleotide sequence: TGTGCCAGCGGCGCTTGGGCCTATGAAAAACTGTTTTTT.